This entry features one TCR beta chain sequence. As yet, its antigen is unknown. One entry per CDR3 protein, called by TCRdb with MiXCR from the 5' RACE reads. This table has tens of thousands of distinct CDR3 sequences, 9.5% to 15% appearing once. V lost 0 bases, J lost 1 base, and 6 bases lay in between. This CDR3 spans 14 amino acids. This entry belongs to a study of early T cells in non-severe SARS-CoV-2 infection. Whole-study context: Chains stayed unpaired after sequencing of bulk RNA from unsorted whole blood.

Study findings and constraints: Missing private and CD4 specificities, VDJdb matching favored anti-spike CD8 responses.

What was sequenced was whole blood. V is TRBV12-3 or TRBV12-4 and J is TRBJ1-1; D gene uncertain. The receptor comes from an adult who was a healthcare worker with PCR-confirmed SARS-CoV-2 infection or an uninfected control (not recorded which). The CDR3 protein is CASSLAQKNTEAFF. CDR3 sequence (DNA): TGTGCCAGCAGTTTAGCCCAGAAGAACACTGAAGCTTTCTTT.